The clone carrying this TCR beta chain was detected only a few times. TCRdb used MiXCR to reprocess the 5' RACE reads, holding one entry per CDR3 protein. The table includes some 69,000 distinct CDR3 sequences, about 16% detected once. The entry originates in a study of T cells of healthy individuals. The germline CDR1 and CDR2 sequences are MDHEN and SYDVKM. Unmatched junction bases numbered 8, after V lost 7 bases and J lost 8 bases. The CDR3 extends over 13 amino acids. The genes are TRBV28 and TRBJ1-5, with 7 bases matching TRBD1. This clonotype was sampled from a human donor in good health. The CDR3 here is CASKTGAEEPQHF. The CDR3 region has the DNA TGTGCCAGCAAAACAGGGGCGGAGGAGCCCCAGCATTTT.